This note documents a single T cell receptor beta chain sequence. Profiled with immunoSEQ multiplex PCR; TCRdb holds only in-frame clones, not every one. The sample shows about 300,000 clones, 70% to 90% of them seen only once. Symptom resolution, clearance, or two negative PCRs marked the recovered donors of Cohort 3. With 1 base removed from V and 6 bases from J, the gap between germline ends came to 10 bases. There are 14 residues in the CDR3. Per germline, CDR1 MGHDK and CDR2 SYGVNS. This entry belongs to a study of blood T cell repertoires in COVID-19. The source material was PBMCs or T cells enriched from blood (not recorded which). The receptor's source is a man aged 25-40 years who had recovered from COVID-19. The V gene is TRBV25-1, the J gene TRBJ1-5, with D unresolved. The CDR3, as DNA: TGTGCCAGCAGTGAATCTGGACTTCTTCAGCCCCAGCATTTT. Protein product: CASSESGLLQPQHF.